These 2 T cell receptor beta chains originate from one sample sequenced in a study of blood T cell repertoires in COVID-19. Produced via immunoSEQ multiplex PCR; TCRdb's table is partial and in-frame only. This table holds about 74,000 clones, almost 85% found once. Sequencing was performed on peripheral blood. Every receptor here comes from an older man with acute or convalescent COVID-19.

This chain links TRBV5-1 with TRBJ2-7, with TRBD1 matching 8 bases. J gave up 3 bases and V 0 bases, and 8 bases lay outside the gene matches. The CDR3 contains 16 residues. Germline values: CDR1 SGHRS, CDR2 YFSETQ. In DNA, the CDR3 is TGCGCCAGCAGCTTGGCCCAGACAGGGGATTACTACGAGCAGTACTTC. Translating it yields CASSLAQTGDYYEQYF.

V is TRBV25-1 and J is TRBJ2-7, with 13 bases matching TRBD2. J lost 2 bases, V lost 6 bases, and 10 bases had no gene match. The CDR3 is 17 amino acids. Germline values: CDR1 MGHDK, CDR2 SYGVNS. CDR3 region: CASSEPAGLAGTYEQYF. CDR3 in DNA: TGTGCCAGCAGCGAGCCGGCGGGACTAGCGGGGACCTACGAGCAGTACTTC.